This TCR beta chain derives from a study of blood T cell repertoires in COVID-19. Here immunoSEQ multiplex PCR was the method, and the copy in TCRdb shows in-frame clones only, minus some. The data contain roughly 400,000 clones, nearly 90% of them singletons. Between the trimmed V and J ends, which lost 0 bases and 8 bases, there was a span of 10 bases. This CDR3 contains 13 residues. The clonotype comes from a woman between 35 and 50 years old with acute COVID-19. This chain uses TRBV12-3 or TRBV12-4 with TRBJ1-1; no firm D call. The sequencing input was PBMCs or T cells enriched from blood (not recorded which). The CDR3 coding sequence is TGTGCCAGCAGTTTAGCGCATTACAGCGAAGCTTTCTTT. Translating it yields CASSLAHYSEAFF.